This TCR beta chain stems from a study of shared clonotypes between healthy human individuals. Concerning this clone itself: Antigen unknown.

TCRdb's table, derived via immunoSEQ multiplex PCR, lists solely in-frame clones and lacks some. The table has 190,000 or so clones, approximately 61% seen once. Study conclusions and caveats: The study found about 5% of naive CD4 clonotypes shared across several donors. Larger estimated richness was generally recorded for naive subsets relative to memory subsets.

The sequencing input was memory CD4+ T cells sorted from blood. Stated subset: CD45RA-negative fraction. The receptor's source is a man aged 25-40 years in good health.

The CDR3 here is CASSLPGTGETQYF. The CDR3 bases are TGTGCCAGCAGTCTACCCGGGACGGGTGAGACCCAGTACTTC. The chain employs TRBV28 and TRBJ2-5; TRBD1 or TRBD2 may be the D gene (5 bases each). This CDR3 is 14 amino acids long. CDR1 is MDHEN, CDR2 SYDVKM, per germline. V lost 5 bases, J lost 5 bases, and 15 bases lay in between.